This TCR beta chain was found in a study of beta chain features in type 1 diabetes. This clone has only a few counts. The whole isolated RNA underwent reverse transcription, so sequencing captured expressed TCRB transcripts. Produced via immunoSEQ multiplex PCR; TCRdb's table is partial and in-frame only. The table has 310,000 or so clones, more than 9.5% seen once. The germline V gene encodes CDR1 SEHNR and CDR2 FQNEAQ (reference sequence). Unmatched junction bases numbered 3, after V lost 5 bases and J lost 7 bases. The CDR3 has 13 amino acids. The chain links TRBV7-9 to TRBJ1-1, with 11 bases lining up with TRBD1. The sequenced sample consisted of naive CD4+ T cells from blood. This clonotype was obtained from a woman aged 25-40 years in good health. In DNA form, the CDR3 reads TGTGCCAGCAGCGGGACAGGGGGGATTGAAGCTTTCTTT. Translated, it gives CASSGTGGIEAFF. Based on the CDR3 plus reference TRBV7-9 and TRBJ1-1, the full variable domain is DTGVSQNPRHKITKRGQNVTFRCDPISEHNRLYWYRQTLGQGPEFLTYFQNEAQLEKSRLLSDRFSAERPKGSFSTLEIQRTEQGDSAMYLCASSGTGGIEAFFGQGTRLTVV.